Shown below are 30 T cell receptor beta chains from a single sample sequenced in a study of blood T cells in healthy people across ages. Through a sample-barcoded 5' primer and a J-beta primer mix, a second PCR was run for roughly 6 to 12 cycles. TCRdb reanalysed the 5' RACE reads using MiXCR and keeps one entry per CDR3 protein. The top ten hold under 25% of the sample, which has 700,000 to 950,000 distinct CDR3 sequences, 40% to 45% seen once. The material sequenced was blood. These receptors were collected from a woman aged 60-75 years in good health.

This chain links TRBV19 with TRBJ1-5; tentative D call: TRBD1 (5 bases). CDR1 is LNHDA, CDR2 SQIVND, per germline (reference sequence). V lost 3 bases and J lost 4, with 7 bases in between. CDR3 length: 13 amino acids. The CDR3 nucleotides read TGTGCCAGTAGTATGGACAAGAATCAGCCCCAGCATTTT. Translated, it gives CASSMDKNQPQHF.

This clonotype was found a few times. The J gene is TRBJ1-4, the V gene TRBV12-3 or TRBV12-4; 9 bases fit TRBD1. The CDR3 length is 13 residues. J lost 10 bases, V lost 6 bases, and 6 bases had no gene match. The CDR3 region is CASSPKGQGKLFF. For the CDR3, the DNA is TGTGCCAGCAGCCCCAAGGGACAGGGAAAACTGTTTTTT.

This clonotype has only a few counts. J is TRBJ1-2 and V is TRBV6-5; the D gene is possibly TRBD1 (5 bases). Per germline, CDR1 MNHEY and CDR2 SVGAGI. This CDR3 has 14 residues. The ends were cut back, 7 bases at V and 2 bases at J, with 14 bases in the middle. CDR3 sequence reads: CASTARGPNYGYTF. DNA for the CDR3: TGTGCCAGCACCGCCCGGGGCCCCAACTATGGCTACACCTTC.

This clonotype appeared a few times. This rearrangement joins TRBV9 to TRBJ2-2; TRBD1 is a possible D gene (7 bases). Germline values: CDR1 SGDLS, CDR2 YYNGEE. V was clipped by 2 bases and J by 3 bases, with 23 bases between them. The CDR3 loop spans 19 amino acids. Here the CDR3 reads CASSVVPRGTDHYTGELFF. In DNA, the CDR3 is TGTGCCAGCAGCGTGGTGCCCCGGGGGACAGACCATTACACCGGGGAGCTGTTTTTT.

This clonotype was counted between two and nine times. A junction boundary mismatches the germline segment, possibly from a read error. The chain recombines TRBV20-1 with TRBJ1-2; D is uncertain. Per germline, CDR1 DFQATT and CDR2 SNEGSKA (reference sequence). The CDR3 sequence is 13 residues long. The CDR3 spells CSARGVTNYVYTF. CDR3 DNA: TGCAGTGCTAGAGGTGTTACTAACTATGTCTACACCTTC.

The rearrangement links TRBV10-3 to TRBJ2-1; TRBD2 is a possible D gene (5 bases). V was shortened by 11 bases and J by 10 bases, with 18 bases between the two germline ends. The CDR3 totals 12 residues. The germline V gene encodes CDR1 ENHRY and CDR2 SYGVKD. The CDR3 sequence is CASSDGGYEQFF. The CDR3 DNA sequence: TGTGCCTCCTCCGACGGAGGCTACGAGCAGTTCTTC.

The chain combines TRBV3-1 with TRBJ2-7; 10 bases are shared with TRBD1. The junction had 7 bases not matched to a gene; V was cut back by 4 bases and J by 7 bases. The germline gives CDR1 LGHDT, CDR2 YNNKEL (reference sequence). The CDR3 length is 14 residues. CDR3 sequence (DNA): TGTGCCAGCAGCCCCGACAGGGGGCGCGGGGAGCAGTACTTC. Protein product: CASSPDRGRGEQYF.

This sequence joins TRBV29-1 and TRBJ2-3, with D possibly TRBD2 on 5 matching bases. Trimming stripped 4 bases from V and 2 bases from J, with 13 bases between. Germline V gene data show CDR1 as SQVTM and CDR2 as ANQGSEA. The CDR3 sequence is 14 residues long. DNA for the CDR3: TGCAGCGTTGTGACTAACCCTTTCACAGATACGCAGTATTTT. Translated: CSVVTNPFTDTQYF.

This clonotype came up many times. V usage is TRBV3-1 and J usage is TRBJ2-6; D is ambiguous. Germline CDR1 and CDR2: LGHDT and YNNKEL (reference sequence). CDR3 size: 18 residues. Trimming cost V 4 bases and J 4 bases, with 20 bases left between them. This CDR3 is CASSPKLPASLGANVLTF. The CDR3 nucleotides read TGTGCCAGCAGCCCTAAACTTCCCGCGTCTCTGGGGGCCAACGTCCTGACTTTC.

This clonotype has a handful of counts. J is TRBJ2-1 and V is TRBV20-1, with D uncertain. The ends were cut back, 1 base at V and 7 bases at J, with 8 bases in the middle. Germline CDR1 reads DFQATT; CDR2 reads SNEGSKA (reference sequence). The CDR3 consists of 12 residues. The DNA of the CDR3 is TGCAGTGCTAGAGGGGTGGGAAATGAGCAGTTCTTC. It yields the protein CSARGVGNEQFF.

CDR3 residues: CASSDIRDRYSNYGYTF. CDR3 coding DNA: TGTGCCAGCAGTGACATAAGGGACCGCTACTCTAACTATGGCTACACCTTC. V is TRBV6-1 and J is TRBJ1-2, with D possibly being TRBD1 (5 bases). CDR1 is MNHNS, CDR2 SASEGT, per germline. The CDR3 has 17 residues. Trimming took off 3 bases at V and 0 bases at J, with 17 bases between the two ends.

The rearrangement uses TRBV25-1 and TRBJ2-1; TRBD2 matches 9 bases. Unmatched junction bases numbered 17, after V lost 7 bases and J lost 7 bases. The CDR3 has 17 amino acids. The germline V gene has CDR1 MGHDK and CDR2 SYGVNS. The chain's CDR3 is CASIFTPGLARWNEQFF. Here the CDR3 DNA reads TGTGCCAGCATCTTCACACCGGGACTAGCCCGTTGGAATGAGCAGTTCTTC.

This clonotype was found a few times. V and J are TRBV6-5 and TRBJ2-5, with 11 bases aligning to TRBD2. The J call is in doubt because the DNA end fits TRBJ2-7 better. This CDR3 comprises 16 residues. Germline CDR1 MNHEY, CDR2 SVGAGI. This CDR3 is CASSSRLAGKFHEQYF. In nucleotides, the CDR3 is TGTGCCAGCAGCTCCAGACTAGCGGGAAAGTTCCACGAGCAGTACTTC.

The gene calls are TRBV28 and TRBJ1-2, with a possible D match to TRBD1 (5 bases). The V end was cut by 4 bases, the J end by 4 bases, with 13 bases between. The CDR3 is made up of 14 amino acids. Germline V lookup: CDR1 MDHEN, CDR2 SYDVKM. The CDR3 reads CASSSLIGTYGYTF. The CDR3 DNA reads TGTGCCAGCAGTTCTTTAATAGGGACCTATGGCTACACCTTC.

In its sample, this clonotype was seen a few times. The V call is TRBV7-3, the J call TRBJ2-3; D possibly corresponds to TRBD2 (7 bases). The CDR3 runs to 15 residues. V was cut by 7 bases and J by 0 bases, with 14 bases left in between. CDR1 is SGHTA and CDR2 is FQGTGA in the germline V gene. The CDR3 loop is CASTRGGRSTDTQYF. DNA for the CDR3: TGTGCCAGCACCAGGGGCGGGAGAAGCACAGATACGCAGTATTTT.

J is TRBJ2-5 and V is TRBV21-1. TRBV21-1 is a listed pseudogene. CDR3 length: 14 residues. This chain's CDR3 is CASSKFRVEYEQYF. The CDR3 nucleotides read TGTGCCAGCAGCAAGTTTAGGGTAGAGTATGAGCAGTACTTC.

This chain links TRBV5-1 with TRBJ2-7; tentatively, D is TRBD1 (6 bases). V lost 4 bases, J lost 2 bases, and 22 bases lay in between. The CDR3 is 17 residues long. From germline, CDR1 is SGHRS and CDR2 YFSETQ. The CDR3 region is CASSPTMGSGGPYEQYF. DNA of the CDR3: TGCGCCAGCAGCCCAACCATGGGCTCTGGGGGCCCCTACGAGCAGTACTTC.

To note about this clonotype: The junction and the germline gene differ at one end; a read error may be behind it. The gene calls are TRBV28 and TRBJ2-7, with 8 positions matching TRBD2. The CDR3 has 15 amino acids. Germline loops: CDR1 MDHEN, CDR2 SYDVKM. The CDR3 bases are TGTGTCAGCAGTTCCTTGGCCGGGGGGGGTAATGAGCAGTACTTC. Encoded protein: CVSSSLAGGGNEQYF. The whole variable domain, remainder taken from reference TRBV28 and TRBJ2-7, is DVKVTQSSRYLVKRTGEKVFLECVQDMDHENMFWYRQDPGLGLRLIYFSYDVKMKEKGDIPEGYSVSREKKERFSLILESASTNQTSMYLCVSSSLAGGGNEQYFGPGTRLTVT.

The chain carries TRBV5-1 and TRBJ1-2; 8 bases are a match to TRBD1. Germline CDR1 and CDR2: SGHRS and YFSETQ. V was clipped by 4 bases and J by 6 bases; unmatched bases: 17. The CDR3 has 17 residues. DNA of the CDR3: TGCGCCAGCAGCGCCGTCTCCCCGGGACAGGATATTAATGGCTACACCTTC. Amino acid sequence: CASSAVSPGQDINGYTF.

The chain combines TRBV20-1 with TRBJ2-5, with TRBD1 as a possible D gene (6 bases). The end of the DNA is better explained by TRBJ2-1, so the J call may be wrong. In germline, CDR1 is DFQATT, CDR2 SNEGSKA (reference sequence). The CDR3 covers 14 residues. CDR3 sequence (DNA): TGCAGTGCTAGGAGGACAGTCGGACAAGAGACCCAGTTCTTC. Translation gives CSARRTVGQETQFF.

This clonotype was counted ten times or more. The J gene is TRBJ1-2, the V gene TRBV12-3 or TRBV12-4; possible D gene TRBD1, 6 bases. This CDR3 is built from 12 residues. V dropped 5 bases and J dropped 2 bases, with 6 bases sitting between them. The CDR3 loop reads CASSQGNYGYTF. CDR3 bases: TGTGCCAGCAGTCAGGGGAACTATGGCTACACCTTC.

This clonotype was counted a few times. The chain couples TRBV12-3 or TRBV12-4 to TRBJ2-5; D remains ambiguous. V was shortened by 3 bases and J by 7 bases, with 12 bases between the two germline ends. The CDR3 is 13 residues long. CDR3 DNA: TGTGCCAGCAGTTTCCAGGTAGTGGGGACCCAGTACTTC. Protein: CASSFQVVGTQYF.

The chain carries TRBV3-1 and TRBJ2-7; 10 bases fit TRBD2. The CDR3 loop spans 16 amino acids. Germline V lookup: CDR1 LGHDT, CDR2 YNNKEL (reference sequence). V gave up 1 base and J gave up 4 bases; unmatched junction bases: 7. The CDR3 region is CASSQGSGRAGYEQYF. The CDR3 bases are TGTGCCAGCAGCCAAGGGAGCGGGAGGGCCGGATACGAGCAGTACTTC.

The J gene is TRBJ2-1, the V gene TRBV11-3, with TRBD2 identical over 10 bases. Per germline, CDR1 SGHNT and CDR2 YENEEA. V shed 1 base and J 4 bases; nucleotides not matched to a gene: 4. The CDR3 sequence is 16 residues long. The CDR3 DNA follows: TGTGCCAGCAGCTTAGGAGGGACTAGCGCTTACAATGAGCAGTTCTTC. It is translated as CASSLGGTSAYNEQFF.

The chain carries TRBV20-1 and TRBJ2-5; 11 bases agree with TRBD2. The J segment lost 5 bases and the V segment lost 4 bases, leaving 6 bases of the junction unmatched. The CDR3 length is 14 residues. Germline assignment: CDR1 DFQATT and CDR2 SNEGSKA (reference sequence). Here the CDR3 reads CSAISGRALETQYF. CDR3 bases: TGCAGTGCTATTAGCGGGAGGGCCCTCGAGACCCAGTACTTC.

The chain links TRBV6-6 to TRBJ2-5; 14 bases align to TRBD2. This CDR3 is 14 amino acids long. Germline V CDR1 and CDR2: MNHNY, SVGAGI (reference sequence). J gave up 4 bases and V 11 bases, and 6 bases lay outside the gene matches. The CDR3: CASRLAGGLETQYF. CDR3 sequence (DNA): TGTGCCTCCCGACTAGCGGGAGGGCTAGAGACCCAGTACTTC.

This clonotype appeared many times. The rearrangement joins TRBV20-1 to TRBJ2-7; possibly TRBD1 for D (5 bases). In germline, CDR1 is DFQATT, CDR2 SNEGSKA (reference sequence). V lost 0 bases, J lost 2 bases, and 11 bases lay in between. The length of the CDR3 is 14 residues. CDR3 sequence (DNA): TGCAGTGCTAGAGATAGACAGACAGCCTACGAGCAGTACTTC. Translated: CSARDRQTAYEQYF.

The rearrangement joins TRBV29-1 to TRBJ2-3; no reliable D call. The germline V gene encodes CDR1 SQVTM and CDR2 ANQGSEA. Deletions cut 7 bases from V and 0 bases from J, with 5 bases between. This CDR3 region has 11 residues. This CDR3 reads CSGSSTDTQYF. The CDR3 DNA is TGCAGCGGCTCCAGCACAGATACGCAGTATTTT.

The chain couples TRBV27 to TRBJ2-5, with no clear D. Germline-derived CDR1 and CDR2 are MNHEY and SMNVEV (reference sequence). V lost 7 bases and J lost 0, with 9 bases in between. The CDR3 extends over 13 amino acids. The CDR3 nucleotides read TGTGCCAGCACCACCGTAAACCAAGAGACCCAGTACTTC. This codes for CASTTVNQETQYF.

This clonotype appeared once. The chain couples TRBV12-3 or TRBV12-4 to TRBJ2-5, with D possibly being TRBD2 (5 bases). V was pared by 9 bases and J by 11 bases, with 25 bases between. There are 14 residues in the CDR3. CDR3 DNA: TGTGCCAGTAGGTCCACTCCCGGAGGCTACGGGCAGTACTTC. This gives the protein CASRSTPGGYGQYF.